This is a list of T cell receptor beta chains from one sample in a study of fetal regulatory T cell absence and autoimmunity. Clones were read by immunoSEQ multiplex PCR, and TCRdb kept only the in-frame ones, dropping some. The table lists roughly 95,000 clones, about two thirds of them singletons. Sequences were obtained from pancreas tissue. These receptors were taken from a male donor with IPEX syndrome. Each CDR3 is given with its conserved first and last residue. The D gene is left open where the match is weak. For some rows the clone size is stated as once, few or many, or as a class when expanded; others skip it.

J: TRBJ2-7
size: .
D: TRBD1
V: TRBV11-2
DNA: TGTGCCAGCAGCGGCAGGGGGCGCGAGCAGTACTTC
CDR3: CASSGRGREQYF

J: TRBJ2-3
size: few
D: .
V: TRBV25-1
DNA: TGTGCCAGCAGTGTAAAGGGCACAGATACGCAGTATTTT
CDR3: CASSVKGTDTQYF

J: TRBJ2-5
size: few
D: .
V: TRBV11-3
DNA: TGTGCCAGCAGCCATGGGGGGCCGTACACGGGAGAGACCCAGTACTTC
CDR3: CASSHGGPYTGETQYF

J: TRBJ1-1
size: .
D: TRBD1
V: TRBV7-9
DNA: TGTGCCAGCAGCTTGACAGGGCTTGAAGCTTTCTTT
CDR3: CASSLTGLEAFF

J: TRBJ2-2
size: .
D: .
V: TRBV4-3
DNA: TGCGCCAGCAGCCAAGGACAGTACACCGGGGAGCTGTTTTTT
CDR3: CASSQGQYTGELFF

J: TRBJ2-3
size: .
D: TRBD1
V: TRBV30
DNA: TGTGCCTGGACCGGACAGGGGGCGCGGGATACGCAGTATTTT
CDR3: CAWTGQGARDTQYF

J: TRBJ2-7
size: .
D: .
V: TRBV4-1
DNA: TGCGCCAGCAGCCAAGGAGAGCAAGACTACGAGCAGTACTTC
CDR3: CASSQGEQDYEQYF

J: TRBJ2-1
size: .
D: TRBD2
V: TRBV5-6
DNA: TGTGCCAGCAGCCGGGGGCTAGCGGGGCCTCCCTACAATGAGCAGTTCTTC
CDR3: CASSRGLAGPPYNEQFF

J: TRBJ2-1
size: few
D: .
V: TRBV4-2
DNA: TGTGCCAGCAGCAGGAGGGGGGTAGATGAGCAGTTCTTC
CDR3: CASSRRGVDEQFF

J: TRBJ2-7
size: once
D: TRBD2
V: TRBV18
DNA: TGTGCCAGCTCACCTAGCGGGAGCTCCTACGAGCAGTACTTC
CDR3: CASSPSGSSYEQYF

J: TRBJ2-7
size: .
D: .
V: TRBV7-2
DNA: TGTGCCAGCAGCTTATCGGCGGGACTGGGAGCCTACGAGCAGTACTTC
CDR3: CASSLSAGLGAYEQYF

J: TRBJ2-3
size: .
D: TRBD2
V: TRBV9
DNA: TGTGCCAGCAGCGTAGCACTAGCGGGGGGGCCGGGCACAGATACGCAGTATTTT
CDR3: CASSVALAGGPGTDTQYF

J: TRBJ2-3
size: .
D: .
V: TRBV4-3
DNA: TGCGCCAGCAGCCAAGATACCGTAAATACGCAGTATTTT
CDR3: CASSQDTVNTQYF

J: TRBJ1-1
size: .
D: TRBD1
V: TRBV11-2
DNA: TGTGCCAGCAGCCGTACCAGGGGGTGGAGGGTCACTGAAGCTTTCTTT
CDR3: CASSRTRGWRVTEAFF

J: TRBJ2-3
size: .
D: TRBD2
V: TRBV11-3
DNA: TGTGCCAGCAGCTGGACTAGCGGGGGGCCGGGGGATACGCAGTATTTT
CDR3: CASSWTSGGPGDTQYF

J: TRBJ2-7
size: .
D: .
V: TRBV4-2
DNA: TGTGCCAGCAGCCAAGTGACGGGCAGGCTATACGAGCAGTACTTC
CDR3: CASSQVTGRLYEQYF

J: TRBJ1-2
size: .
D: TRBD1
V: TRBV19
DNA: TGTGCCAGTAGTAACCACCCAGGGACAGGGGGCCAAGGCTACACCTTC
CDR3: CASSNHPGTGGQGYTF

J: TRBJ1-5
size: .
D: TRBD1
V: TRBV27
DNA: TGTGCCAGCAGTGCCCGGACAGGGTACAATCAGCCCCAGCATTTT
CDR3: CASSARTGYNQPQHF

J: TRBJ2-3
size: .
D: .
V: TRBV27
DNA: TGTGCCAGCAGTTTAGGTCAGGGGACTAACATAGGCACAGATACGCAGTATTTT
CDR3: CASSLGQGTNIGTDTQYF

J: TRBJ1-1
size: .
D: TRBD1
V: TRBV5-4
DNA: TGTGCCAGCAGCTTGGGTCCAGGGGGGGCTGAAGCTTTCTTT
CDR3: CASSLGPGGAEAFF

J: TRBJ2-7
size: .
D: .
V: TRBV27
DNA: TGTGCCAGCAGTTATGGGGGGCACGAGCAGTACTTC
CDR3: CASSYGGHEQYF

J: TRBJ2-5
size: .
D: TRBD1
V: TRBV10-3
DNA: TGTGCCATCAGTGAGTCCCCCGGACAGGGACAAGAGACCCAGTACTTC
CDR3: CAISESPGQGQETQYF

J: TRBJ2-7
size: once
D: TRBD2
V: TRBV10-3
DNA: TGTGCCATCAGTCCAGGACTAGCGGGGGGGCCTTTCTACGAGCAGTACTTC
CDR3: CAISPGLAGGPFYEQYF

J: TRBJ2-3
size: .
D: .
V: TRBV19
DNA: TGTGCCAGTAGTATAGCCGGGGCAGATACGCAGTATTTT
CDR3: CASSIAGADTQYF

J: TRBJ1-2
size: few
D: TRBD1
V: TRBV2
DNA: TGTGCCAGCAGTGGTACAGGGGGTAACTATGGCTACACCTTC
CDR3: CASSGTGGNYGYTF

J: TRBJ2-4
size: .
D: .
V: TRBV7-9
DNA: TGTGCCAGCAGCTACACTGACGGACTAGCCAAAAACATTCAGTACTTC
CDR3: CASSYTDGLAKNIQYF

J: TRBJ1-2
size: .
D: TRBD1
V: TRBV10-3
DNA: TGTGCCATCAGGGGGGACAGGTCTAACTATGGCTACACCTTC
CDR3: CAIRGDRSNYGYTF

J: TRBJ2-3
size: .
D: .
V: TRBV5-1
DNA: TGCGCCAGCAGCTCTCGGACGGGTCCTAGCACAGATACGCAGTATTTT
CDR3: CASSSRTGPSTDTQYF

J: TRBJ1-2
size: .
D: .
V: TRBV4-3
DNA: TGCGCCAGCAGCCAACACGCGGGCCTGCTTAACTATGGCTACACCTTC
CDR3: CASSQHAGLLNYGYTF

J: TRBJ2-3
size: .
D: TRBD2
V: TRBV15
DNA: TGTGCCACCAGCAGACTAGCGGGGGCCACAGATACGCAGTATTTT
CDR3: CATSRLAGATDTQYF

J: TRBJ2-7
size: once
D: .
V: TRBV6-6
DNA: TGTGCCAGCAGTGCCTCCCGGGATCTCCCCTACGAGCAGTACTTC
CDR3: CASSASRDLPYEQYF

J: TRBJ2-7
size: .
D: TRBD2
V: TRBV6-1
DNA: TGTGCCAGCAGTCTTACTAGCGGGTACGAGCAGTACTTC
CDR3: CASSLTSGYEQYF

J: TRBJ1-1
size: .
D: TRBD1
V: TRBV29-1
DNA: TGCAGCGCCCGGACAGGGGTCATGAACACTGAAGCTTTCTTT
CDR3: CSARTGVMNTEAFF

J: TRBJ2-1
size: .
D: TRBD1
V: TRBV10-3
DNA: TGTGCCATCAGGGACCCGACAGGGGAGCCCTACAATGAGCAGTTCTTC
CDR3: CAIRDPTGEPYNEQFF

J: TRBJ2-2
size: .
D: .
V: TRBV18
DNA: TGTGCCAGCTCACCGGACGCGAACACCGGGGAGCTGTTTTTT
CDR3: CASSPDANTGELFF

J: TRBJ2-7
size: .
D: .
V: TRBV7-9
DNA: TGTGCCAGCAGCTTAGCGGGGGCACCGCAATACGAGCAGTACTTC
CDR3: CASSLAGAPQYEQYF

J: TRBJ1-2
size: few
D: TRBD1
V: TRBV6-5
DNA: TGTGCCAGCAGTAAAGGGACAGACTATGGCTACACCTTC
CDR3: CASSKGTDYGYTF

J: TRBJ2-1
size: few
D: .
V: TRBV27
DNA: TGTGCCAGCAGTTCGAATAGTGCGGCTGAGCAGTTCTTC
CDR3: CASSSNSAAEQFF

J: TRBJ2-7
size: few
D: .
V: TRBV11-2
DNA: TGTGCCAGCAGCCGGGCTCAGTTCTACGAGCAGTACTTC
CDR3: CASSRAQFYEQYF

J: TRBJ1-2
size: .
D: .
V: TRBV9
DNA: TGTGCCAGCAGCCCTTTTGCCGGGCCCCGGGGGGGCTACACCTTC
CDR3: CASSPFAGPRGGYTF

J: TRBJ2-3
size: .
D: .
V: TRBV7-6
DNA: TGTGCCAGCAGCTTAACGGGATCAGATACGCAGTATTTT
CDR3: CASSLTGSDTQYF

J: TRBJ1-6
size: .
D: .
V: TRBV29-1
DNA: TGCAGCGTTGAAGATCAACAGGATAGATGTTCACCCCTCCACTTT
CDR3: CSVEDQQDRCSPLHF

J: TRBJ2-7
size: few
D: .
V: TRBV19
DNA: TGTGCCAGTAGCCCGGCGCGCCTGAACTACGAGCAGTACTTC
CDR3: CASSPARLNYEQYF

J: TRBJ2-3
size: .
D: .
V: TRBV4-1
DNA: TGCGCCAGCAGCCAAGTAGCTAGCCGGAGCACAGATACGCAGTATTTT
CDR3: CASSQVASRSTDTQYF

J: TRBJ2-7
size: .
D: .
V: TRBV29-1
DNA: TGCAGCGTTGTGAGCTCCTACGAGCAGTACTTC
CDR3: CSVVSSYEQYF

J: TRBJ2-4
size: .
D: .
V: TRBV7-9
DNA: TGTGCCAGCAGCAGTAGCGGAGTAGCCAAAAACATTCAGTACTTC
CDR3: CASSSSGVAKNIQYF

J: TRBJ2-4
size: .
D: TRBD1
V: TRBV27
DNA: TGTGCCAGCAGTTCGGCCGGGACAGCCATTTTAGCCAAAAACATTCAGTACTTC
CDR3: CASSSAGTAILAKNIQYF

J: TRBJ2-7
size: .
D: .
V: TRBV13
DNA: TGTGCCAGCAGCTTACATACAGGCCCCGGCGAGCAGTACTTC
CDR3: CASSLHTGPGEQYF

J: TRBJ2-1
size: .
D: .
V: TRBV9
DNA: TGTGCCAGCAGCGTAGGGGGACTTTTCTCCTACAATGAGCAGTTCTTC
CDR3: CASSVGGLFSYNEQFF

J: TRBJ2-7
size: .
D: TRBD2
V: TRBV5-1
DNA: TGCGCCAGCAGCTTGGTTACTAGCGGGGGCTACGAGCAGTACTTC
CDR3: CASSLVTSGGYEQYF

J: TRBJ1-2
size: .
D: TRBD1
V: TRBV2
DNA: TGTGCCAGCAGTGTGGACAGGGAAGCCTATGGCTACACCTTC
CDR3: CASSVDREAYGYTF

J: TRBJ2-5
size: .
D: .
V: TRBV11-3
DNA: TGTGCCAGCAGCTTAGATGGTCGGGGTAGAGAGACCCAGTACTTC
CDR3: CASSLDGRGRETQYF